These T cell receptor beta chains were read from a single sample in a study of T cells after yellow fever vaccination. TCRdb reprocessed the 5' RACE reads via MiXCR and lists one record per CDR3 protein. The sample includes 250,000 to 400,000 distinct CDR3 sequences, 4.1% of them seen just once. The sequencing used PBMCs, collected 5 days after the yellow fever booster vaccination. These TCRs come from a young man who received the YFV17D yellow fever vaccine. CDR3s include the opening cysteine and the closing phenylalanine or tryptophan. A D gene is named only where the DNA matches it firmly. The size field is filled for only some rows; it gives once, few, many or a size class.

J: TRBJ2-2; size: few; V: TRBV6-5; D: TRBD1; DNA: TGTGCCAGCAGTTACGACTTCCCGACAGGGCGGACCGGGGAGCTGTTTTTT; CDR3: CASSYDFPTGRTGELFF
J: TRBJ2-5; size: many; V: TRBV20-1; D: .; DNA: TGCAGTGCTAGAATTGGCGCGAAAGAGACCCAGTACTTC; CDR3: CSARIGAKETQYF
J: TRBJ2-7; size: few; V: TRBV5-1; D: TRBD1; DNA: TGCGCCAGCAGCTTGGTGCCCGTTGGGACAGGGGCTCGCGAGCAGTACTTC; CDR3: CASSLVPVGTGAREQYF
J: TRBJ2-3; size: few; V: TRBV6-2/TRBV6-3; D: .; DNA: TGTGCCAGCAGTTACTCACCCCGGGGCACAGATACGCAGTATTTT; CDR3: CASSYSPRGTDTQYF
J: TRBJ2-2; size: few; V: TRBV18; D: .; DNA: TGTGCCAGCTCACCTTTAACTAGCACCGGGGAGCTGTTTTTT; CDR3: CASSPLTSTGELFF
J: TRBJ2-3; size: many; V: TRBV12-3/TRBV12-4; D: .; DNA: TGTGCCAGCAGTTTTAGGGTTCCAGATACGCAGTATTTT; CDR3: CASSFRVPDTQYF
J: TRBJ2-2; size: .; V: TRBV2; D: .; DNA: TGTGCCAGCAGTGAACGTGGTGGGGGTGCGAACACCGGGGAGCTGTTTTTT; CDR3: CASSERGGGANTGELFF
J: TRBJ1-3; size: few; V: TRBV3-1; D: .; DNA: TGTGCCAGCAGCGTGAGGGACTCTGGAAACACCATATATTTT; CDR3: CASSVRDSGNTIYF
J: TRBJ2-1; size: few; V: TRBV4-2; D: TRBD2; DNA: TGTGCCAGCAGCCAAGTGGGGGGGGTTCCCAGAATGAATGAGCAGTTCTTC; CDR3: CASSQVGGVPRMNEQFF
J: TRBJ1-1; size: .; V: TRBV10-3; D: .; DNA: TGTGCCACCCAACAGGGTTCGGGTGAAGCTTTCTTT; CDR3: CATQQGSGEAFF
J: TRBJ2-5; size: few; V: TRBV6-1; D: .; DNA: TGTGCCAGCAGTCGCCGAGGACAGATACAAGAGACCCAGTACTTC; CDR3: CASSRRGQIQETQYF
J: TRBJ1-5; size: once; V: TRBV11-2; D: TRBD1; DNA: TGTGCCAGCAGCCAGGACAGGGGACGAAATCAGCCCCAGCATTTT; CDR3: CASSQDRGRNQPQHF
J: TRBJ1-2; size: .; V: TRBV7-9; D: .; DNA: TGTGCCAGCAGCGCGAGATGGGGTGATGGCTACACCTTC; CDR3: CASSARWGDGYTF
J: TRBJ2-4; size: .; V: TRBV20-1; D: .; DNA: TGCAGTGCTAACGGGGGTAGGGAAAACATTCAGTACTTC; CDR3: CSANGGRENIQYF
J: TRBJ2-3; size: many; V: TRBV4-3; D: TRBD2; DNA: TGCGCCAGCAGCCAAGTCAGCGGGGGGGCCTCAGATACGCAGTATTTT; CDR3: CASSQVSGGASDTQYF
J: TRBJ2-2; size: .; V: TRBV6-5; D: TRBD2; DNA: TGTGCCAGCAGTTACTCGACGGGGAGGGCCTACACCGGGGAGCTGTTTTTT; CDR3: CASSYSTGRAYTGELFF
J: TRBJ1-3; size: .; V: TRBV10-2; D: .; DNA: TGCGCCAGCAGTGTCCCTGGAAACACCATATATTTT; CDR3: CASSVPGNTIYF
J: TRBJ1-3; size: .; V: TRBV28; D: .; DNA: TGTGCCAGCAGTTTAATGGGTCCCTCTGGAAACACCATATATTTT; CDR3: CASSLMGPSGNTIYF
J: TRBJ2-2; size: .; V: TRBV5-4; D: .; DNA: TGTGCCAGCAGCTTGGTGACAATAGGCGGGGAGCTGTTTTTT; CDR3: CASSLVTIGGELFF
J: TRBJ1-6; size: few; V: TRBV7-2; D: TRBD1; DNA: TGTGCCAGCAGCTCTCGAGGTACAGGGGGCGGAGGTAATTCACCCCTCCACTTT; CDR3: CASSSRGTGGGGNSPLHF
J: TRBJ1-1; size: .; V: TRBV18; D: TRBD1; DNA: TGTGCCAGCTCGACCACCTCAATGGACAGGGTTACTGAAGCTTTCTTT; CDR3: CASSTTSMDRVTEAFF
J: TRBJ1-4; size: few; V: TRBV19; D: .; DNA: TGTGCCAGTAGTTTTCTCCTACAGCCACTGTTTTTT; CDR3: CASSFLLQPLFF
J: TRBJ2-5; size: .; V: TRBV5-1; D: .; DNA: TGCGCCAGCAGCTTTCCGGGGAATGTAGGGGAGACCCAGTACTTC; CDR3: CASSFPGNVGETQYF
J: TRBJ1-1; size: few; V: TRBV20-1; D: .; DNA: TGCAGTGCTAGATCACAAGGGCAGCCCACTGAAGCTTTCTTT; CDR3: CSARSQGQPTEAFF
J: TRBJ2-5; size: few; V: TRBV5-4; D: TRBD1; DNA: TGTGCCAGCAGCTTGGGAACAGGGGGCGCGGAGACCCAGTACTTC; CDR3: CASSLGTGGAETQYF
J: TRBJ2-2; size: .; V: TRBV5-1; D: .; DNA: TGCGCCAGCAGCCTAGGGACGGAGGGGGAGCTGTTTTTT; CDR3: CASSLGTEGELFF
J: TRBJ2-3; size: few; V: TRBV4-1; D: .; DNA: TGCGCCAGCAGCCAAGTCCCGAGTAGCACAGATACGCAGTATTTT; CDR3: CASSQVPSSTDTQYF
J: TRBJ2-7; size: many; V: TRBV25-1; D: TRBD1; DNA: TGTGCCAGCACCCGGACAGGGGCGGGTGAGCAGTACTTC; CDR3: CASTRTGAGEQYF
J: TRBJ1-5; size: .; V: TRBV5-6; D: .; DNA: TGTGCCAGCAGCCCCTCGCGGGGATTTTCCGCTTATAGCAATCAGCCCCAGCATTTT; CDR3: CASSPSRGFSAYSNQPQHF
J: TRBJ2-7; size: .; V: TRBV4-1; D: TRBD1; DNA: TGCGCCAGCAGCCAACAACCTCACCGGGACAGAAGACACGAGCAGTACTTC; CDR3: CASSQQPHRDRRHEQYF
J: TRBJ2-1; size: many; V: TRBV6-2/TRBV6-3; D: TRBD1; DNA: TGTGCCAGCAGCGTTCCGGGACAGGGGTCGAATGAGCAGTTCTTC; CDR3: CASSVPGQGSNEQFF
J: TRBJ2-1; size: .; V: TRBV4-3; D: .; DNA: TGCGCCAGCAGCCAATGGACAGGGACTACGAGCTCCTACAATGAGCAGTTCTTC; CDR3: CASSQWTGTTSSYNEQFF
J: TRBJ2-1; size: many; V: TRBV11-2; D: .; DNA: TGTGCCAGCAGCTTAGTAGTAGAGCAGTTCTTC; CDR3: CASSLVVEQFF
J: TRBJ2-3; size: few; V: TRBV7-2; D: .; DNA: TGTGCCAGCAGCTTAGTTGCGGAGCGCACAGATACGCAGTATTTT; CDR3: CASSLVAERTDTQYF
J: TRBJ1-4; size: many; V: TRBV20-1; D: .; DNA: TGCAGTGCGAGCGTCAGTTCGTCTAATGAAAAACTGTTTTTT; CDR3: CSASVSSSNEKLFF
J: TRBJ1-5; size: .; V: TRBV20-1; D: .; DNA: TGCAGTGCTAGAGATCGAAATCAGCCCCAGCATTTT; CDR3: CSARDRNQPQHF
J: TRBJ1-5; size: many; V: TRBV7-2; D: .; DNA: TGTGCCAGCAGATCAGGGGATAGCAATCAGCCCCAGCATTTT; CDR3: CASRSGDSNQPQHF
J: TRBJ2-1; size: .; V: TRBV10-3; D: TRBD2; DNA: TGTGCCATCAGTGAGTTGGCTAGCGGGGGGCAAAGCCCCGCAAGCTCCTACAATGAGCAGTTCTTC; CDR3: CAISELASGGQSPASSYNEQFF
J: TRBJ1-1; size: few; V: TRBV6-2/TRBV6-3; D: .; DNA: TGTGCCAGCAGGATTTACGAGTGGGGGCTGAACACTGAAGCTTTCTTT; CDR3: CASRIYEWGLNTEAFF
J: TRBJ2-2; size: few; V: TRBV12-3/TRBV12-4; D: .; DNA: TGTGCCAGCAGTGGGTGGGCCGGGGAGCTGTTTTTT; CDR3: CASSGWAGELFF
J: TRBJ1-5; size: .; V: TRBV7-2; D: .; DNA: TGTGCCAGCAGGCGGGGGCCTGATCAGCCCCAGCATTTT; CDR3: CASRRGPDQPQHF
J: TRBJ1-1; size: few; V: TRBV27; D: TRBD1; DNA: TGTGCCAGCAGTTCGGACAGGGGGCCTGAAGCTTTCTTT; CDR3: CASSSDRGPEAFF
J: TRBJ2-5; size: many; V: TRBV20-1; D: .; DNA: TGCAGTGCTAGAGGGGAGCTGTTATCAGAGACCCAGTACTTC; CDR3: CSARGELLSETQYF
J: TRBJ1-2; size: .; V: TRBV12-3/TRBV12-4; D: .; DNA: TGTGCCAGCATAGGGGAGACAGTTAGAGCGTATGGCTACACCTTC; CDR3: CASIGETVRAYGYTF
J: TRBJ1-4; size: few; V: TRBV28; D: .; DNA: TGTGCCAGCGGGGGCGACGGAAAACTGTTTTTT; CDR3: CASGGDGKLFF